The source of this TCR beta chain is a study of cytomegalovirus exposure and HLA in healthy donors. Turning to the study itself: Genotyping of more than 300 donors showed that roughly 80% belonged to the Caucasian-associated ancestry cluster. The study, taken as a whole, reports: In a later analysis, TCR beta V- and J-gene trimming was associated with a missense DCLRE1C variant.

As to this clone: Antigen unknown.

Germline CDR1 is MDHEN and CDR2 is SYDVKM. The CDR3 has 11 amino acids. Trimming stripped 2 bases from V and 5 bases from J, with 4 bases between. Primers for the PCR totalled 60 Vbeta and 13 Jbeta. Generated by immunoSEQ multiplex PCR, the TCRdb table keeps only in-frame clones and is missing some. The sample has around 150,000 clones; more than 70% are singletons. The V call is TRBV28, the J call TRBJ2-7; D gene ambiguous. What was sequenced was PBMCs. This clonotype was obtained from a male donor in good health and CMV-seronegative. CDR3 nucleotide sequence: TGTGCCAGCAGTTTACGGGACGAGCAGTACTTC. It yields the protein CASSLRDEQYF.